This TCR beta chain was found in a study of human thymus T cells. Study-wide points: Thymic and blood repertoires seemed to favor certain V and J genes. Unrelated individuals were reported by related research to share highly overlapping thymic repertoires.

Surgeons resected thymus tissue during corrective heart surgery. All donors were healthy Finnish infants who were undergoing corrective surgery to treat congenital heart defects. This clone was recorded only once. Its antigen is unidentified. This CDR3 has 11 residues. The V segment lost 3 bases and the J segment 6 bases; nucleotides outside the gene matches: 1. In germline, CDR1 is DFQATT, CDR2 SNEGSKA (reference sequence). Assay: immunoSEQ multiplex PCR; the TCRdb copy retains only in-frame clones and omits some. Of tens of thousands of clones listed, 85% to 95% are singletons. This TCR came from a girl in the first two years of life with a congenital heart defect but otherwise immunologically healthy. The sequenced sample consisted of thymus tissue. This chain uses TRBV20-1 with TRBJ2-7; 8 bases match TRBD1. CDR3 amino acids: CSASTGGEQYF. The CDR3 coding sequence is TGCAGTGCTAGCACAGGGGGCGAGCAGTACTTC.